The rows below give T cell receptor beta chains drawn from one sample of a study of T cells in localized non-small cell lung cancer. The data were produced by immunoSEQ multiplex PCR, yet TCRdb's version contains in-frame clones alone and is incomplete. Among around 41,000 clones listed, roughly 90% were seen once. The material sequenced was peripheral blood, taken before any cancer treatment. The receptor set was obtained from a female donor aged 60 or older with stage I squamous cell lung carcinoma. CDR3s include the opening cysteine and the closing phenylalanine or tryptophan. The D gene is left open where the match is weak. Clone size is stated in some rows and not others, as once, few, many or a class when expanded.

d_call cdr3_length j_call clone_size v_call cdr3_aa cdr3_nt
TRBD1 15 TRBJ1-2 NA TRBV19 CASSIFGTENYGYTF TGTGCCAGTAGTATATTCGGGACAGAAAACTATGGCTACACCTTC
TRBD1 15 TRBJ1-5 NA TRBV7-2 CASSPGQGHNQPQHF TGTGCCAGCAGCCCGGGACAGGGGCACAATCAGCCCCAGCATTTT
NA 14 TRBJ2-5 NA TRBV7-2 CASSLTGPRETQYF TGTGCCAGCAGCTTAACGGGGCCGCGGGAGACCCAGTACTTC
NA 15 TRBJ2-1 NA TRBV6-5 CASSRDQTVYNEQFF TGTGCCAGCAGCCGTGACCAGACTGTGTACAATGAGCAGTTCTTC
TRBD2 16 TRBJ2-5 few TRBV30 CAWRGGRAFQQETQYF TGTGCCTGGAGGGGCGGGAGGGCCTTTCAACAAGAGACCCAGTACTTC
NA 15 TRBJ2-5 NA TRBV7-6 CASSLSGQLEETQYF TGTGCCAGCAGCTTAAGTGGACAGTTAGAAGAGACCCAGTACTTC
TRBD1 16 TRBJ2-3 NA TRBV27 CASSLWGTGTTDTQYF TGTGCCAGCAGTTTATGGGGGACAGGGACCACAGATACGCAGTATTTT
NA 15 TRBJ1-2 medium-sized TRBV4-3 CASSQGDRPNYGYTF TGCGCCAGCAGCCAAGGCGACAGGCCTAACTATGGCTACACCTTC
TRBD1 15 TRBJ1-5 NA TRBV7-9 CASSPGQGRGQPQHF TGTGCCAGCAGCCCCGGACAGGGGCGAGGACAGCCCCAGCATTTT
NA 15 TRBJ2-7 NA TRBV4-2 CASSQDSGRTYEQYF TGTGCCAGCAGCCAAGATTCGGGCCGTACCTACGAGCAGTACTTC
TRBD1 15 TRBJ2-5 once TRBV18 CASSARDSRQETQYF TGTGCCAGCTCAGCAAGGGACAGCCGCCAAGAGACCCAGTACTTC
TRBD1 16 TRBJ1-2 NA TRBV27 CASSSRDSLGRGGYTF TGTGCCAGCAGTTCTCGGGACAGCCTCGGGAGGGGTGGCTACACCTTC
TRBD1 15 TRBJ1-5 NA TRBV7-8 CASSLDRGQSQPQHF TGTGCCAGCAGCTTAGACAGGGGGCAAAGTCAGCCCCAGCATTTT
NA 10 TRBJ2-7 NA TRBV30 CAWSRYEQYF TGTGCCTGGAGCCGCTACGAGCAGTACTTC
NA 13 TRBJ1-2 NA TRBV29-1 CSVVTGSGYGYTF TGCAGCGTTGTTACAGGATCGGGCTATGGCTACACCTTC
TRBD2 13 TRBJ2-2 NA TRBV19 CASSIVLGRVLFF TGTGCCAGTAGTATAGTTCTGGGGAGGGTGCTGTTTTTT
NA 13 TRBJ2-7 once TRBV15 CATSRDPGNEQYF TGTGCCACCAGCAGAGATCCAGGCAACGAGCAGTACTTC
TRBD1 14 TRBJ2-5 NA TRBV11-2 CASSPDRGRETQYF TGTGCCAGCAGCCCAGACAGGGGGCGAGAGACCCAGTACTTC
NA 14 TRBJ2-7 NA TRBV27 CASSLTRGPYEQYF TGTGCCAGCAGTTTGACCCGGGGCCCCTACGAGCAGTACTTC
TRBD1 15 TRBJ2-1 NA TRBV25-1 CASNPGTGRYNEQFF TGTGCCAGCAACCCCGGGACAGGGCGCTACAATGAGCAGTTCTTC
TRBD2 18 TRBJ2-1 NA TRBV7-9 CASSPRTSGSISYNEQFF TGTGCCAGCAGCCCCCGGACTAGCGGGAGTATCTCCTACAATGAGCAGTTCTTC
TRBD1 13 TRBJ1-5 once TRBV6-5 CASRGQGNQPQHF TGTGCCAGCAGGGGACAGGGGAATCAGCCCCAGCATTTT
TRBD1 14 TRBJ2-5 once TRBV5-1 CASSLRQGEETQYF TGCGCCAGCAGCCTCCGACAGGGTGAAGAGACCCAGTACTTC
TRBD1 16 TRBJ1-4 NA TRBV7-9 CASSLSGQGPNEKLFF TGTGCCAGCAGCTTATCTGGACAGGGACCTAATGAAAAACTGTTTTTT
NA 13 TRBJ1-5 NA TRBV7-2 CASSYDGNQPQHF TGTGCCAGCAGCTACGACGGCAATCAGCCCCAGCATTTT
NA 16 TRBJ2-5 NA TRBV7-2 CASSLNPVTRLETQYF TGTGCCAGCAGCTTAAACCCCGTGACTAGATTGGAGACCCAGTACTTC
TRBD2 14 TRBJ2-7 NA TRBV5-1 CASSLAEFSYEQYF TGCGCCAGCAGCCTAGCGGAGTTCTCCTACGAGCAGTACTTC
NA 13 TRBJ1-5 NA TRBV27 CASSLGRHQPQHF TGTGCCAGCAGTTTGGGAAGACATCAGCCCCAGCATTTT
TRBD2 21 TRBJ2-2 NA TRBV7-8 CASSSRTMTSGRERRTGELFF TGTGCCAGCAGCTCCCGAACCATGACTAGCGGGAGGGAAAGAAGGACCGGGGAGCTGTTTTTT
TRBD1 17 TRBJ2-2 NA TRBV7-8 CASSLPEQGPNTGELFF TGTGCCAGCAGCTTACCCGAACAGGGGCCGAACACCGGGGAGCTGTTTTTT
TRBD1 14 TRBJ2-1 NA TRBV29-1 CSVEVGDSYNEQFF TGCAGCGTTGAAGTGGGGGACAGCTACAATGAGCAGTTCTTC
NA 13 TRBJ1-5 few TRBV19 CASSIIIHQPQHF TGTGCCAGTAGTATAATTATACATCAGCCCCAGCATTTT
NA 14 TRBJ1-5 NA TRBV2 CASSEAAGDQPQHF TGTGCCAGCAGTGAAGCGGCGGGGGATCAGCCCCAGCATTTT
NA 14 TRBJ1-2 NA TRBV10-2 CASSELKGLYGYTF TGCGCCAGCAGTGAGCTGAAAGGGCTCTATGGCTACACCTTC
TRBD1 15 TRBJ2-3 NA TRBV6-5 CASSRQGAQVDTQYF TGTGCCAGCAGTAGACAGGGGGCGCAGGTAGATACGCAGTATTTT
TRBD1 14 TRBJ2-7 NA TRBV7-9 CASSPRGGGYEQYF TGTGCCAGCAGCCCGAGAGGGGGCGGTTACGAGCAGTACTTC
TRBD2 14 TRBJ2-1 NA TRBV5-1 CASSPGTSHNEQFF TGCGCCAGCAGCCCCGGGACTAGCCACAATGAGCAGTTCTTC
NA 13 TRBJ2-1 NA TRBV6-4 CASSGGPLDEQFF TGTGCCAGTTCCGGGGGACCCCTCGATGAGCAGTTCTTC
NA 13 TRBJ2-3 few TRBV9 CASSVGRADTQYF TGTGCCAGCAGCGTAGGAAGGGCAGATACGCAGTATTTT
NA 14 TRBJ2-1 NA TRBV6-1 CASSLQNFYNEQFF TGTGCCAGCAGTCTACAGAATTTCTACAATGAGCAGTTCTTC
NA 14 TRBJ1-4 NA TRBV5-1 CASSPAGVTEKLFF TGCGCCAGCAGCCCAGCCGGGGTTACAGAAAAACTGTTTTTT